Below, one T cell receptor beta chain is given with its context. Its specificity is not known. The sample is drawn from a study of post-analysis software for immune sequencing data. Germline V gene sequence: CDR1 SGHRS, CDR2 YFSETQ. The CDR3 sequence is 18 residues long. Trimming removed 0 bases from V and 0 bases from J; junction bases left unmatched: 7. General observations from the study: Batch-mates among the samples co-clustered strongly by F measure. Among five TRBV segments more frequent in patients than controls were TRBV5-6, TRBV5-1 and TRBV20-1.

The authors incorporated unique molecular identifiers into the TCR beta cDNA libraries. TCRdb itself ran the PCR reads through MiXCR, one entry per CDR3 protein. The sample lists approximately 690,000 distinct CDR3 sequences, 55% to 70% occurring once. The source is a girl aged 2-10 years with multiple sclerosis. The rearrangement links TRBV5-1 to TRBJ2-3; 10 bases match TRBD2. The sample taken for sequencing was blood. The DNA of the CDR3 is TGCGCCAGCAGCTTGGCCCCTAGCGGGGGTCTTAGCACAGATACGCAGTATTTT. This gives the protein CASSLAPSGGLSTDTQYF.